This is a list of T cell receptor beta chains from one sample in a study of blood T cell repertoires in COVID-19. Repertoires were generated with immunoSEQ multiplex PCR, while TCRdb's copy carries only in-frame clones and drops some. The sample has roughly 130,000 clones, 84% seen once; the top ten hold 9.5% to 15%. The specimen was peripheral blood. Source of these receptors: a woman aged 25 to 39 who had recovered from COVID-19. The CDR3 runs from the conserved cysteine through the conserved F or W. A D gene is named only where the DNA matches it firmly. Some rows have no size entry. The others give once, few or many, or a class for an expanded clone.

J: TRBJ2-3
V: TRBV4-1
size: .
D: TRBD2
DNA: TGCGCCAGCAGCGGGCCTAGCGGGGAGGATACGCAGTATTTT
CDR3: CASSGPSGEDTQYF

J: TRBJ2-7
V: TRBV5-1
size: once
D: TRBD1
DNA: TGCGCCAGCAGCTCCCAGGGACAGGGCTCCTACGAGCAGTACTTC
CDR3: CASSSQGQGSYEQYF

J: TRBJ2-7
V: TRBV6-5
size: .
D: .
DNA: TGTGCCAGCACATCGTCACAGGGATATACCTACGAGCAGTACTTC
CDR3: CASTSSQGYTYEQYF

J: TRBJ1-5
V: TRBV6-5
size: .
D: TRBD1
DNA: TGTGCCAGCAGTATGGGACAGCCAACTTATCAGCCCCAGCATTTT
CDR3: CASSMGQPTYQPQHF

J: TRBJ1-5
V: TRBV6-1
size: few
D: TRBD1
DNA: TGTGCCAGCAGTGAAGGAGAGACAGGGTTTCAGCCCCAGCATTTT
CDR3: CASSEGETGFQPQHF

J: TRBJ1-1
V: TRBV29-1
size: .
D: TRBD1
DNA: TGCAGCGTTCAGGGGGGGAACACTGAAGCTTTCTTT
CDR3: CSVQGGNTEAFF

J: TRBJ1-1
V: TRBV5-1
size: .
D: .
DNA: TGCGCCAGCAGCTTGGGGCCGGGGGGGAACACTGAAGCTTTCTTT
CDR3: CASSLGPGGNTEAFF

J: TRBJ1-4
V: TRBV6-1
size: .
D: .
DNA: TGTGCCAGCAGTCAAGGGGGGGGCTTGACTAATGAAAAACTGTTTTTT
CDR3: CASSQGGGLTNEKLFF

J: TRBJ1-1
V: TRBV11-2
size: .
D: .
DNA: TGTGCCAGCAGGGCTTACACTGAAGCTTTCTTT
CDR3: CASRAYTEAFF

J: TRBJ1-4
V: TRBV9
size: .
D: .
DNA: TGTGCCAGCAGCGGGGGGGTTGTGGCTAATGAAAAACTGTTTTTT
CDR3: CASSGGVVANEKLFF

J: TRBJ2-3
V: TRBV3-1/TRBV3-2
size: .
D: TRBD2
DNA: TGTGCCAGCCGGGGGGGGCCCAGAACAGTCACAGATACGCAGTATTTT
CDR3: CASRGGPRTVTDTQYF

J: TRBJ2-5
V: TRBV18
size: .
D: TRBD2
DNA: TGTGCCAGCTCACCACTCGCCGGGACTACACAAGAGACCCAGTACTTC
CDR3: CASSPLAGTTQETQYF

J: TRBJ2-3
V: TRBV3-1/TRBV3-2
size: once
D: .
DNA: TGTGCCAGCAGCCAAGAATTTGGACAGACAAGCTGGGCTCGCACAGATACGCAGTATTTT
CDR3: CASSQEFGQTSWARTDTQYF

J: TRBJ1-1
V: TRBV24-1
size: many
D: .
DNA: TGTGCCACCAGTGATGCCGGGAGAGCTGAAGCTTTCTTT
CDR3: CATSDAGRAEAFF

J: TRBJ1-6
V: TRBV5-8
size: few
D: .
DNA: TGTGCCAGCACCCTGCCGAGATTCTATAATTCACCCCTCCACTTT
CDR3: CASTLPRFYNSPLHF

J: TRBJ2-7
V: TRBV6-5
size: few
D: .
DNA: TGTGCCAGCAGTTACTCGACGGAGGGGATCTACGAGCAGTACTTC
CDR3: CASSYSTEGIYEQYF

J: TRBJ2-2
V: TRBV27
size: .
D: TRBD2
DNA: TGTGCCAGCAGTTTACTGAGGACTAGCGGGAGTGCCGGGGAGCTGTTTTTT
CDR3: CASSLLRTSGSAGELFF

J: TRBJ2-1
V: TRBV7-6
size: .
D: .
DNA: TGTGCCAGCAGCTTAGGACAGTTCTCACCCTACAATGAGCAGTTCTTC
CDR3: CASSLGQFSPYNEQFF

J: TRBJ1-1
V: TRBV4-1
size: .
D: .
DNA: TGCGCCAGCAGCCAAAGGGAAGGCAGGGTCACTGAAGCTTTCTTT
CDR3: CASSQREGRVTEAFF

J: TRBJ2-3
V: TRBV9
size: .
D: .
DNA: TGTGCCAGCAGCGTAGGGCAGGGAAGCACAGATACGCAGTATTTT
CDR3: CASSVGQGSTDTQYF

J: TRBJ1-5
V: TRBV19
size: .
D: .
DNA: TGTGCCAGTAGTACGGACAGCTTATATAGCAATCAGCCCCAGCATTTT
CDR3: CASSTDSLYSNQPQHF

J: TRBJ2-7
V: TRBV10-3
size: .
D: .
DNA: TGTGCCATCAGTGTTAACCAGGGCCCCTACGAGCAGTACTTC
CDR3: CAISVNQGPYEQYF

J: TRBJ2-4
V: TRBV19
size: many
D: .
DNA: TGTGCCAGTAGTATGCGCGTCTCTGCAAACATTCAGTACTTC
CDR3: CASSMRVSANIQYF

J: TRBJ2-2
V: TRBV18
size: .
D: .
DNA: TGTGCCAGCTCACCAGATGGGGCCCGGGAGCTGTTTTTT
CDR3: CASSPDGARELFF

J: TRBJ1-1
V: TRBV27
size: .
D: .
DNA: TGTGCCAGCGCGTCTTACACTGAAGCTTTCTTT
CDR3: CASASYTEAFF

J: TRBJ2-1
V: TRBV4-1
size: .
D: TRBD2
DNA: TGCGCCAGCAGCCGAAACGGGGGGGCAGTAAGTGAGCAGTTCTTC
CDR3: CASSRNGGAVSEQFF

J: TRBJ1-1
V: TRBV21-1
size: .
D: .
DNA: TGTGCCAGCAGCAAAGAGGTAACAGGGGGGGACACTGAAGCTTTCTTT
CDR3: CASSKEVTGGDTEAFF

J: TRBJ2-3
V: TRBV6-4
size: .
D: TRBD2
DNA: TGTGCCAGCAGTGAATCAGCGGGGGGCACAGATACGCAGTATTTT
CDR3: CASSESAGGTDTQYF

J: TRBJ2-6
V: TRBV5-1
size: .
D: TRBD1
DNA: TGCGCCAGCGGCCGTACGGGACAGGGGCTGGGTGGGGCCAACGTCCTGACTTTC
CDR3: CASGRTGQGLGGANVLTF

J: TRBJ1-3
V: TRBV6-5
size: .
D: .
DNA: TGTGCCAGCAGTTACGGGAGCTCTGGAAACACCATATATTTT
CDR3: CASSYGSSGNTIYF

J: TRBJ2-1
V: TRBV7-3
size: .
D: TRBD2
DNA: TGTGCCAGCAGCCCATCGGGTAGCGGGAGGGCCAGTGAGCAGTTCTTC
CDR3: CASSPSGSGRASEQFF

J: TRBJ1-3
V: TRBV20-1
size: .
D: .
DNA: TGCAGTGCTAGTGTCAGGAATACTGGAAACACCATATATTTT
CDR3: CSASVRNTGNTIYF

J: TRBJ2-4
V: TRBV5-1
size: .
D: .
DNA: TGCGCCAGCAGTTCTGGGGCAGGGGACATTCAGTACTTC
CDR3: CASSSGAGDIQYF

J: TRBJ2-1
V: TRBV14
size: .
D: TRBD2
DNA: TGTGCCAGCAGCCAAAGGCGGGGGGTTAGGGACAATGAGCAGTTCTTC
CDR3: CASSQRRGVRDNEQFF

J: TRBJ2-4
V: TRBV9
size: many
D: TRBD2
DNA: TGTGCCAGCAGCGTGGGACTAGCGGGAATACCTGAAAACATTCAGTACTTC
CDR3: CASSVGLAGIPENIQYF

J: TRBJ2-1
V: TRBV5-1
size: .
D: TRBD1
DNA: TGCGCCAGCAGCTTGGCGGGGACAGGCTACAATGAGCAGTTCTTC
CDR3: CASSLAGTGYNEQFF

J: TRBJ2-6
V: TRBV11-3
size: .
D: .
DNA: TGTGCCAGCAGCTTTGGCGGACAGCGGAAAGGGTCTGGGGCCAACGTCCTGACTTTC
CDR3: CASSFGGQRKGSGANVLTF

J: TRBJ1-1
V: TRBV14
size: .
D: .
DNA: TGTGCCAGCAGCCATAACTTGTACAGGGTGAACACTGAAGCTTTCTTT
CDR3: CASSHNLYRVNTEAFF

J: TRBJ1-4
V: TRBV7-6
size: .
D: .
DNA: TGTGCCAGCAGCTTAGAAAGGACAGCCCTACCTAATGAAAAACTGTTTTTT
CDR3: CASSLERTALPNEKLFF

J: TRBJ1-1
V: TRBV29-1
size: .
D: .
DNA: TGCAGCATACGGGTGAGCACTGAAGCTTTCTTT
CDR3: CSIRVSTEAFF

J: TRBJ1-1
V: TRBV3-1/TRBV3-2
size: .
D: .
DNA: TGTGCCAGCAGCCAAGCAGTACTGACAGTGGGGCTTTTCTTT
CDR3: CASSQAVLTVGLFF

J: TRBJ2-5
V: TRBV30
size: .
D: TRBD1
DNA: TGTGCCTGGAGTTTTTCAACCTCCGGGACAGGGGGGACCCAGTACTTC
CDR3: CAWSFSTSGTGGTQYF

J: TRBJ2-5
V: TRBV5-3
size: .
D: .
DNA: TGTGCCAGAGGCCCGCCCTTCCAAGAGACCCAGTACTTC
CDR3: CARGPPFQETQYF

J: TRBJ1-2
V: TRBV12-3/TRBV12-4
size: once
D: TRBD1
DNA: TGTGCCAGCACCCTACAGGGGCCCTATGGCTACACCTTC
CDR3: CASTLQGPYGYTF

J: TRBJ1-1
V: TRBV2
size: .
D: .
DNA: TGTGCCATCTTGACAGCGAACACTGAAGCTTTCTTT
CDR3: CAILTANTEAFF

J: TRBJ2-3
V: TRBV19
size: .
D: .
DNA: TGTGCCAGTAGTACCCCGGGGCAGGGGTCAGATACGCAGTATTTT
CDR3: CASSTPGQGSDTQYF

J: TRBJ1-6
V: TRBV2
size: .
D: .
DNA: TGTGCCAGCAGTTTTGGCATGACAAATTCACCCCTCCACTTT
CDR3: CASSFGMTNSPLHF

J: TRBJ1-6
V: TRBV10-1
size: .
D: TRBD1
DNA: TGCGCCAGCAGTCCGGGACAGGGAAGGGGTTCACCCCTCCACTTT
CDR3: CASSPGQGRGSPLHF

J: TRBJ2-3
V: TRBV12-3/TRBV12-4
size: .
D: .
DNA: TGTGCCAGCACCGGACCGGGGGATACGCAGTATTTT
CDR3: CASTGPGDTQYF

J: TRBJ2-1
V: TRBV3-1/TRBV3-2
size: .
D: TRBD2
DNA: TGTGCCAGCAGCCCTAGCGGGAGGGATGAGCAGTTCTTC
CDR3: CASSPSGRDEQFF

J: TRBJ1-5
V: TRBV5-5
size: .
D: .
DNA: TGTGCCAGCAGCTGGACAGGCAATCAGCCCCAGCATTTT
CDR3: CASSWTGNQPQHF

J: TRBJ2-3
V: TRBV27
size: .
D: .
DNA: TGTGCCAGCAGTTTTGGACAGATGTACCCCATCACAGATACGCAGTATTTT
CDR3: CASSFGQMYPITDTQYF

J: TRBJ1-1
V: TRBV19
size: .
D: TRBD1
DNA: TGTGCCAGTAGTCCTAGGGACAGGGGGAACACTGAAGCTTTCTTT
CDR3: CASSPRDRGNTEAFF

J: TRBJ1-5
V: TRBV27
size: medium-sized
D: .
DNA: TGTGCCAGCAGTACGCAGGGGAATGCTCAGCCCCAGCATTTT
CDR3: CASSTQGNAQPQHF

J: TRBJ2-7
V: TRBV25-1
size: .
D: .
DNA: TGTGCCAGCAGCCCGGCCTCGGACACAAAAAGCTCCTACGAGCAGTACTTC
CDR3: CASSPASDTKSSYEQYF